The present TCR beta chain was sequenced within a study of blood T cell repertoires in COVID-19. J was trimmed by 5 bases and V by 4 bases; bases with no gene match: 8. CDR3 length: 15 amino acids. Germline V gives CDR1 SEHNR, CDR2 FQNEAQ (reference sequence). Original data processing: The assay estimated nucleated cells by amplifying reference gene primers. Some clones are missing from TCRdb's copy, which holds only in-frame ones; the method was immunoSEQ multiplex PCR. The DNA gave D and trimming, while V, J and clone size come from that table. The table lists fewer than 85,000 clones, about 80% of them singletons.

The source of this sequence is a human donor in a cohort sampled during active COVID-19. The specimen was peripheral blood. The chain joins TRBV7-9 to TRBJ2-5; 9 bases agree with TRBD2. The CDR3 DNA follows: TGTGCCAGCAGCTCCCCTAGCGGGGTCAGGGAGACCCAGTACTTC. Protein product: CASSSPSGVRETQYF.